This T cell receptor beta chain derives from a study of blood T cell repertoires in COVID-19. Background on the study: COVID-19 samples from acute and convalescent phases originated in the United States, Italy and Spain. The cDNA or gDNA used as material had been derived from T cells, B-cell-depleted T cells, or PBMCs.

There are 13 residues in the CDR3. Between the trimmed V and J ends, which lost 6 bases and 3 bases, there was a span of 11 bases. As processed by the authors: The authors estimated nucleated cell counts from reference gene primer amplification. Method: immunoSEQ multiplex PCR; TCRdb's copy keeps in-frame clones and lacks some. The DNA was the basis for D and trimming; V, J and clone size are from that table. Counted here are around 300,000 clones, more than 70% occurring once; the ten biggest clones make up around 3%. The specimen was peripheral blood. The TCR comes from a man younger than 45 with active or convalescent COVID-19. The rearrangement joins TRBV12-3 or TRBV12-4 to TRBJ1-2; possibly TRBD1 for D (5 bases). This chain's CDR3 is CASSPRGDYGYTF. The CDR3, as DNA: TGTGCCAGCAGCCCACGGGGGGACTATGGCTACACCTTC.